The 10 T cell receptor beta chains given below trace back to one sample, sequenced in a study of cytomegalovirus exposure and HLA in healthy donors. A multiplex PCR was run with 60 Vbeta primers and 13 Jbeta primers. Some clones are missing from TCRdb's copy, which holds only in-frame ones; the method was immunoSEQ multiplex PCR. There are roughly 120,000 clones in the sample; 70% to 80% occur only once, and 6.5% to 9% lies in the top ten. Sequencing was carried out using PBMCs. All receptors derive from a woman in her thirties or forties in good health and CMV-seropositive.

The sample holds a few counts of this clone. The chain uses TRBV14 and TRBJ1-2; TRBD1 agrees at 9 bases. Germline lookup yields CDR1 SGHDN and CDR2 FVKESK. CDR3 length: 13 amino acids. V lost 8 bases, J lost 2 bases, and 3 bases stayed unmatched. The DNA of the CDR3 is TGTGCCAGCTCACAGGGGGCGAACTATGGCTACACCTTC. This encodes CASSQGANYGYTF.

The rearrangement joins TRBV29-1 to TRBJ2-3, with 12 bases lining up with TRBD2. The V gene end was trimmed by 5 bases and the J gene end by 4 bases; junction bases not matched to a gene: 4. The CDR3 totals 14 residues. CDR1 and CDR2 from the germline V gene are SQVTM and ANQGSEA. Here the CDR3 reads CSVLLAGGPDTQYF. DNA of the CDR3: TGCAGCGTTCTACTAGCGGGGGGCCCAGATACGCAGTATTTT.

The chain couples TRBV6-6 to TRBJ1-2; 10 bases agree with TRBD1. The CDR3 contains 14 residues. J was trimmed by 4 bases and V by 6 bases; bases with no gene match: 5. Per germline, CDR1 MNHNY and CDR2 SVGAGI (reference sequence). The CDR3 here is CASSPGTGVYGYTF. For the CDR3, the DNA is TGTGCCAGCAGCCCCGGGACAGGGGTCTATGGCTACACCTTC.

The chain carries TRBV29-1 and TRBJ1-2, with 11 bases that match TRBD1. J gave up 6 bases and V 5 bases, and 5 bases lay outside the gene matches. CDR3 size: 13 residues. CDR1 is SQVTM, CDR2 ANQGSEA, per germline. The CDR3 region has the DNA TGCAGCGTTTCACCGGGACAGGGGGATGGCTACACCTTC. It specifies CSVSPGQGDGYTF.

The gene calls are TRBV2 and TRBJ1-4; D may be TRBD1 (5 bases). In germline, CDR1 is SNHLY, CDR2 FYNNEI. V lost 8 bases and J 0 bases, leaving 13 bases between the germline ends. The CDR3 length is 15 residues. This CDR3 reads CASAQGATTNEKLFF. The CDR3 region has the DNA TGTGCCAGCGCTCAAGGGGCCACAACTAATGAAAAACTGTTTTTT.

The chain carries TRBV11-1 and TRBJ1-1; 8 nucleotides align to TRBD1. With V trimmed by 6 bases and J by 0 bases, 6 bases remained unmatched. The germline gives CDR1 SGHAT, CDR2 FQDESV (reference sequence). The CDR3 runs 15 residues. The CDR3 spells CASSSMDRVNTEAFF. DNA for the CDR3: TGTGCCAGCAGTTCGATGGACAGGGTGAACACTGAAGCTTTCTTT.

The rearrangement links TRBV5-8 to TRBJ1-2, with D possibly TRBD1 on 5 matching bases. Germline CDR1 is SGHTS and CDR2 is YDEGEE. V lost 3 bases to trimming and J lost 8 bases, with 14 bases between them. CDR3 length equals 13 residues. The CDR3 loop reads CASSWRGISGYTF. The CDR3 coding sequence is TGTGCCAGCAGCTGGCGGGGCATTAGCGGCTACACCTTC.

The CDR3 nucleotides are TGTGCCAGCAGCCCGGTTCGGGGGTCACCCCTCCACTTT. Its protein is CASSPVRGSPLHF. The V call is TRBV7-3, the J call TRBJ1-6; weak D call: TRBD1 (5 bases). The germline gives CDR1 SGHTA, CDR2 FQGTGA. This CDR3 has 13 residues. Trimming took 5 bases from V and 10 from J, leaving 12 bases between them. Complete variable domain (other parts from reference TRBV7-3 and TRBJ1-6): GAGVSQTPSNKVTEKGKYVELRCDPISGHTALYWYRQSLGQGPEFLIYFQGTGAADDSGLPNDRFFAVRPEGSVSTLKIQRTERGDSAVYLCASSPVRGSPLHFGNGTRLTVT.

The chain joins TRBV6-5 to TRBJ1-1, with D unclear. The CDR3 is 14 residues long. V was shortened by 2 bases and J by 10 bases, with 17 bases between the two germline ends. Germline assignment: CDR1 MNHEY and CDR2 SVGAGI. The DNA for the CDR3 is TGTGCCAGCAGTTACAGGCAGGCGCCTCTCCTAGCTTTCTTT. Its protein product is CASSYRQAPLLAFF.

This clone was counted ten times or more. The chain carries TRBV5-1 and TRBJ2-4, with TRBD1 as a possible D gene (6 bases). The V end lost 3 bases, the J end lost 12 bases, and 13 bases lay between the germline ends. The V gene's germline CDR1 is SGHRS and CDR2 YFSETQ. The CDR3 totals 12 residues. Here the CDR3 reads CASSSGTNHQYF. The CDR3 coding sequence is TGCGCCAGCAGCTCGGGGACAAATCATCAGTACTTC.